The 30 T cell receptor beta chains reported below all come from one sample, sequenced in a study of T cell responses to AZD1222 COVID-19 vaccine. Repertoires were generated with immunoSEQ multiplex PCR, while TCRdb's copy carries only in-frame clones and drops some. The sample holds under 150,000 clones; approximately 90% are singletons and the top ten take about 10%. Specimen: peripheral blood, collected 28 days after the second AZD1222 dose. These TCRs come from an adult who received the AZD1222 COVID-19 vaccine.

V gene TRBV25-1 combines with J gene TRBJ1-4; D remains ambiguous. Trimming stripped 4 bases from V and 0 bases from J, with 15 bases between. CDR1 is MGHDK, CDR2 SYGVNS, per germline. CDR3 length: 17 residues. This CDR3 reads CASSGRTTHATNEKLFF. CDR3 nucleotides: TGTGCCAGCAGTGGCCGGACTACACATGCAACTAATGAAAAACTGTTTTTT.

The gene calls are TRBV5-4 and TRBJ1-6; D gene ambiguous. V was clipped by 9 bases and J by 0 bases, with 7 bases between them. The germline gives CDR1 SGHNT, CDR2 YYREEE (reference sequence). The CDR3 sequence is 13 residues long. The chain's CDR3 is CAIGSSYNSPLHF. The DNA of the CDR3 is TGTGCCATCGGAAGCTCCTATAATTCACCCCTCCACTTT.

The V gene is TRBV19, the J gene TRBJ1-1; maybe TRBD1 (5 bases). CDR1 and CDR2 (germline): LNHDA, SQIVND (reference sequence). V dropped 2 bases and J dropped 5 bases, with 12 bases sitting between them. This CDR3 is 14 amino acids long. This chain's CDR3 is CASSIIVGATEAFF. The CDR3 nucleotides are TGTGCCAGTAGTATAATCGTCGGGGCAACTGAAGCTTTCTTT. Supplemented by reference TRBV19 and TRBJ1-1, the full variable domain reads DGGITQSPKYLFRKEGQNVTLSCEQNLNHDAMYWYRQDPGQGLRLIYYSQIVNDFQKGDIAEGYSVSREKKESFPLTVTSAQKNPTAFYLCASSIIVGATEAFFGQGTRLTVV.

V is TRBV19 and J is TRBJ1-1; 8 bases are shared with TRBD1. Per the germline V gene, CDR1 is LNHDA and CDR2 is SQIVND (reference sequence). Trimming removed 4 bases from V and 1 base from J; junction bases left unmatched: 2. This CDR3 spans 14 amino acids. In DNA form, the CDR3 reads TGTGCCAGTAGTAAGCAGGGGGCGAACACTGAAGCTTTCTTT. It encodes CASSKQGANTEAFF.

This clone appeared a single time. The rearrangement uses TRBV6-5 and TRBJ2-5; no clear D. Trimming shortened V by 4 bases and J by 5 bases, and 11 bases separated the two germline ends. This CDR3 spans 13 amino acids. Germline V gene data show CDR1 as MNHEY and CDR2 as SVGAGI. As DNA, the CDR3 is TGTGCCAGCAGTTGGAACTATGAGGAGACCCAGTACTTC. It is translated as CASSWNYEETQYF.

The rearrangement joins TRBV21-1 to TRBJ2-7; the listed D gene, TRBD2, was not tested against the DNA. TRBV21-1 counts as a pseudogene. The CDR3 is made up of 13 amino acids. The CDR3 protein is CASSALGVREQYF. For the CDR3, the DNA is TGTGCCAGCAGCGCCCTCGGGGTTCGCGAGCAGTACTTC.

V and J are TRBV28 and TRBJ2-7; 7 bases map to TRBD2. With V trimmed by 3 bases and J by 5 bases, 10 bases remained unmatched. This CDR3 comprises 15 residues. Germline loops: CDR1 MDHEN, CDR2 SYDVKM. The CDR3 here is CASSFFRGRAHEQYF. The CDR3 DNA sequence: TGTGCCAGCAGTTTCTTTCGGGGGAGGGCCCACGAGCAGTACTTC. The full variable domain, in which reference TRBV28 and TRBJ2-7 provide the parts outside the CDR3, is DVKVTQSSRYLVKRTGEKVFLECVQDMDHENMFWYRQDPGLGLRLIYFSYDVKMKEKGDIPEGYSVSREKKERFSLILESASTNQTSMYLCASSFFRGRAHEQYFGPGTRLTVT.

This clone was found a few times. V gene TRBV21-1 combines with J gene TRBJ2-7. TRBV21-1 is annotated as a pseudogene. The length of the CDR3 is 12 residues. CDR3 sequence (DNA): TGTGCCAGCAGCCCCCCAGAGTACGAGCAGTACGTC. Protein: CASSPPEYEQYV.

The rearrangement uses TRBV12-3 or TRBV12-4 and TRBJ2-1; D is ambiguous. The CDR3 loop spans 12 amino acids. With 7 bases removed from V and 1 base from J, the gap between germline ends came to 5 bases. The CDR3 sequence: CASTGSYNEQFF. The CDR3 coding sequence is TGTGCCAGCACTGGATCCTACAATGAGCAGTTCTTC.

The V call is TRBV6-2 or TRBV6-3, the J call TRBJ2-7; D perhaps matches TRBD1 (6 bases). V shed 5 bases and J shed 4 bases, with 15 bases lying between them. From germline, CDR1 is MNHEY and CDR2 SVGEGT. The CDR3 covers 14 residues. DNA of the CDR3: TGTGCCAGCAGTCCCGGGACACCTTCTTACGAGCAGTACTTC. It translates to CASSPGTPSYEQYF.

In nucleotides, the CDR3 is TGTGCCAGCAGCGCCCGTCAGCTCCCAAGGGATGAGCAGTTCTTC. Protein sequence: CASSARQLPRDEQFF. The rearrangement uses TRBV11-2 and TRBJ2-1; D uncertain. Trimming took off 5 bases at V and 8 bases at J, with 19 bases between the two ends. Germline CDR1 and CDR2: SGHAT and FQNNGV. The length of the CDR3 is 15 residues. The variable domain in full, completed from reference TRBV11-2 and TRBJ2-1, reads EAGVAQSPRYKIIEKRQSVAFWCNPISGHATLYWYQQILGQGPKLLIQFQNNGVVDDSQLPKDRFSAERLKGVDSTLKIQPAKLEDSAVYLCASSARQLPRDEQFFGPGTRLTVL.

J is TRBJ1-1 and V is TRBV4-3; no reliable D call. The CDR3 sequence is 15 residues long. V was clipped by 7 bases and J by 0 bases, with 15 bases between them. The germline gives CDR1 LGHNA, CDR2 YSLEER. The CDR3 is CASTPSYNMNTEAFF. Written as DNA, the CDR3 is TGCGCCAGCACTCCTAGCTATAATATGAACACTGAAGCTTTCTTT.

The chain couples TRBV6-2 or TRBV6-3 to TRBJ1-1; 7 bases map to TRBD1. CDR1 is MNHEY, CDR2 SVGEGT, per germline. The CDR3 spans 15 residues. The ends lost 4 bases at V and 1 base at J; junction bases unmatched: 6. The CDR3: CASSLSRDRNTEAFF. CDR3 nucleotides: TGTGCCAGCAGTTTGTCTAGGGACAGGAACACTGAAGCTTTCTTT.

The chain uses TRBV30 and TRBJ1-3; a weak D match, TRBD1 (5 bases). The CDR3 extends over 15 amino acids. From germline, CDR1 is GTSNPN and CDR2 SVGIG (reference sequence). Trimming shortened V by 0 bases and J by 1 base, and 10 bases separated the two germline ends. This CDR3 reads CAWSVRGYSGNTIYF. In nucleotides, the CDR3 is TGTGCCTGGAGTGTAAGGGGTTATTCTGGAAACACCATATATTTT.

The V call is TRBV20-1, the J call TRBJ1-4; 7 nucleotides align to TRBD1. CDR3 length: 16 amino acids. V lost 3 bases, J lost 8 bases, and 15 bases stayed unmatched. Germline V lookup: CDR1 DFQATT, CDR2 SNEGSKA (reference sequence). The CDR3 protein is CSASDPGGRSREKLFF. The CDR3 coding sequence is TGCAGTGCTAGTGACCCAGGGGGACGATCAAGGGAAAAACTGTTTTTT.

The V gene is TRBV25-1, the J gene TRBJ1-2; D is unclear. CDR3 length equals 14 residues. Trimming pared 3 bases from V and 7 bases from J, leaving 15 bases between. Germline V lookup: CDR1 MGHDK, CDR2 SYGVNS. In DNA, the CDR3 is TGTGCCAGCAGTGAGGGTACAAGGCGGGGTGGCTACACCTTC. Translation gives CASSEGTRRGGYTF.

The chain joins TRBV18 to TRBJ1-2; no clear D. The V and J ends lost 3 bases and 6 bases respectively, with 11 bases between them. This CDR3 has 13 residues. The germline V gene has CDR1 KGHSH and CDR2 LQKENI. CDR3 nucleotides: TGTGCCAGCTCACCTATGGGGTTCAATGGCTACACCTTC. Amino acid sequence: CASSPMGFNGYTF.

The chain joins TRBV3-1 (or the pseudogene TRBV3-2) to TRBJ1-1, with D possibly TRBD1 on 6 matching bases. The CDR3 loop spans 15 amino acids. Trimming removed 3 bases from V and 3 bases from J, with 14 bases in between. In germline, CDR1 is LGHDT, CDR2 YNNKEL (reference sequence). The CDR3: CASSHLNREDTEAFF. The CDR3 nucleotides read TGTGCCAGCAGCCACCTGAACAGGGAAGACACTGAAGCTTTCTTT.

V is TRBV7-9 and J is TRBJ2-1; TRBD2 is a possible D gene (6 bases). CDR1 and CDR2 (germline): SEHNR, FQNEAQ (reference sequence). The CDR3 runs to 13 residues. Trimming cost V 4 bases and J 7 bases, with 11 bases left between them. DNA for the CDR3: TGTGCCAGCAGCTACCCGGGGGAGAATGAGCAGTTCTTC. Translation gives CASSYPGENEQFF. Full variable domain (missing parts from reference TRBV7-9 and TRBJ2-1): DTGVSQNPRHKITKRGQNVTFRCDPISEHNRLYWYRQTLGQGPEFLTYFQNEAQLEKSRLLSDRFSAERPKGSFSTLEIQRTEQGDSAMYLCASSYPGENEQFFGPGTRLTVL.

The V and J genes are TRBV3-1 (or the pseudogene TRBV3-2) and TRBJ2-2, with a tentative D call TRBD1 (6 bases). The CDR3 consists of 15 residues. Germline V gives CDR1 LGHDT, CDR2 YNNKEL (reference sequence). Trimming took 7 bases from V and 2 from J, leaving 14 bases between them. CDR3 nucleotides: TGTGCCAGCATCACAGGGACCTCAAACACCGGGGAGCTGTTTTTT. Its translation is CASITGTSNTGELFF.

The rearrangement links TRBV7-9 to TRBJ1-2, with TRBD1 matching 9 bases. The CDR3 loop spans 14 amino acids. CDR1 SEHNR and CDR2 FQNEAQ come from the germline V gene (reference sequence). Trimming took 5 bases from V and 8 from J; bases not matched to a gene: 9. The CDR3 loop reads CASSAGDRAFGYTF. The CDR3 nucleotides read TGTGCCAGCAGCGCCGGGGACAGGGCTTTCGGCTACACCTTC.

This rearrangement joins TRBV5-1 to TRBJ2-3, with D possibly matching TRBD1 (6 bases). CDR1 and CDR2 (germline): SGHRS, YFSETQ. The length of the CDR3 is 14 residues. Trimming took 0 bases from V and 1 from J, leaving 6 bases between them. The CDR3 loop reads CASSLAGGTDTQYF. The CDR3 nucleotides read TGCGCCAGCAGCTTGGCAGGGGGCACAGATACGCAGTATTTT.

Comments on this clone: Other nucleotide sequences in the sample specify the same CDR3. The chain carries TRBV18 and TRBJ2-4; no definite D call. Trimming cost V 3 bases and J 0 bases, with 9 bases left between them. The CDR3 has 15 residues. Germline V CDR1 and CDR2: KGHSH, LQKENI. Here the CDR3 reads CASSPPLLAKNIQYF. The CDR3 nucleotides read TGTGCCAGCTCACCGCCATTGCTAGCCAAAAACATTCAGTACTTC.

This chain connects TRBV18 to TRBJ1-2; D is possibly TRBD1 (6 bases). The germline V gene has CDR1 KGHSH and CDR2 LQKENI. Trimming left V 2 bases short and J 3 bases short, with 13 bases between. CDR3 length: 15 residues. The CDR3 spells CASSPNTGQDYGYTF. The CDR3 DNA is TGTGCCAGCTCACCAAATACAGGGCAGGACTATGGCTACACCTTC. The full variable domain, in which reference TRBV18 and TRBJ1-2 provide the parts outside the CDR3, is NAGVMQNPRHLVRRRGQEARLRCSPMKGHSHVYWYRQLPEEGLKFMVYLQKENIIDESGMPKERFSAEFPKEGPSILRIQQVVRGDSAAYFCASSPNTGQDYGYTFGSGTRLTVV.

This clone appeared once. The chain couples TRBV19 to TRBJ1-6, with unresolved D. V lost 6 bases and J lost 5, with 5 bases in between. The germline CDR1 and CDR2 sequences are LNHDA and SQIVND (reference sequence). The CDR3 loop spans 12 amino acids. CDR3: CASRNDNSPLHF. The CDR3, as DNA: TGTGCCAGTAGAAATGATAATTCACCCCTCCACTTT. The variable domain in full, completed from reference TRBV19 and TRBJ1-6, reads DGGITQSPKYLFRKEGQNVTLSCEQNLNHDAMYWYRQDPGQGLRLIYYSQIVNDFQKGDIAEGYSVSREKKESFPLTVTSAQKNPTAFYLCASRNDNSPLHFGNGTRLTVT.

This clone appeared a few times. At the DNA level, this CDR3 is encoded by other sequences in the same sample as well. The CDR3 protein is CASTLMTPENTGELFF. For the CDR3, the DNA is TGTGCCAGCACCCTCATGACCCCGGAGAACACCGGGGAGCTGTTTTTT. V gene TRBV7-6 combines with J gene TRBJ2-2, with D unresolved. CDR3 length equals 16 residues. Germline CDR1 SGHVS, CDR2 FNYEAQ. The germline V and J ends were trimmed by 7 bases and 1 base, with 16 bases remaining between them.

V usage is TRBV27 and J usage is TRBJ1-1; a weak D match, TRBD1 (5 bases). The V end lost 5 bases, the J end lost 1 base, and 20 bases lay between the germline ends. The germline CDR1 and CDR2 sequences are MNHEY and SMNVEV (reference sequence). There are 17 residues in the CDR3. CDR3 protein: CASSPTSGTAANTEAFF. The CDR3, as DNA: TGTGCCAGCAGTCCAACCTCCGGGACCGCAGCGAACACTGAAGCTTTCTTT.

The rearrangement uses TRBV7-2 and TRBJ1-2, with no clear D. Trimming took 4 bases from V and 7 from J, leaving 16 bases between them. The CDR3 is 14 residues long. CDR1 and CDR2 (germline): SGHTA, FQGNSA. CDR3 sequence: CASSSLPPLIGYTF. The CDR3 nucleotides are TGTGCCAGCAGCTCCCTCCCCCCTTTGATTGGCTACACCTTC.

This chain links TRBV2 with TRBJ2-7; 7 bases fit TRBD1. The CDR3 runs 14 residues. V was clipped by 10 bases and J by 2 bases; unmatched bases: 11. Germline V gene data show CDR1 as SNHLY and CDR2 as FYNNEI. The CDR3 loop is CAIITGVTTYEQYF. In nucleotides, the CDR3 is TGTGCCATCATTACAGGGGTTACTACCTACGAGCAGTACTTC.

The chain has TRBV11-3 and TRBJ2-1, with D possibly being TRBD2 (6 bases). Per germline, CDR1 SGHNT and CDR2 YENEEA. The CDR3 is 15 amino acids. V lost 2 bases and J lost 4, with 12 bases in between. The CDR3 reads CASSLFSSEYNEQFF. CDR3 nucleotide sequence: TGTGCCAGCAGCTTATTTTCTAGCGAATACAATGAGCAGTTCTTC.